A selection of T cell receptor beta chains follows, all from one sample in a study of shared clonotypes between healthy human individuals. TCRdb's table, derived via immunoSEQ multiplex PCR, lists solely in-frame clones and lacks some. The repertoire consists of some 530,000 clones, with approximately 84% occurring once and the leading ten covering 10% to 15%. Sequenced sample: PBMCs. These TCRs come from a woman aged 40 to 49 in good health. Some clones in this sample may be carry-over from other donors' samples. CDR3s include the opening cysteine and the closing phenylalanine or tryptophan. D genes are given only for firm matches. Clone size is shown for a subset of rows, as once, few, many or a class of expanded clone.

V gene	J gene	clone size	D gene	CDR3 protein	CDR3 DNA
TRBV14	TRBJ2-3	.	TRBD2	CASSLLAGDPDTQYF	TGTGCCAGCAGCCTACTAGCGGGAGACCCAGATACGCAGTATTTT
TRBV9	TRBJ2-6	.	TRBD1	CASSVGQLPSGANVLTF	TGTGCCAGCAGCGTGGGACAGCTTCCCTCTGGGGCCAACGTCCTGACTTTC
TRBV4-2	TRBJ2-7	.	TRBD1	CASSQDTGDRGEGDPYEQYF	TGTGCCAGCAGCCAAGATACGGGGGACAGGGGGGAAGGGGATCCCTACGAGCAGTACTTC
TRBV27	TRBJ1-5	once	.	CASSSSPGPNQPQHF	TGTGCCAGCAGTTCTTCTCCGGGTCCTAATCAGCCCCAGCATTTT
TRBV2	TRBJ2-5	.	.	CASSSLVSGETQYF	TGTGCCAGCAGTTCGTTGGTATCGGGGGAGACCCAGTACTTC
TRBV6-1	TRBJ2-6	many	.	CASSPEISGANVLTF	TGTGCCAGCAGTCCCGAAATCTCTGGGGCCAACGTCCTGACTTTC
TRBV9	TRBJ2-3	.	.	CASSVEGASTDTQYF	TGTGCCAGCAGCGTAGAAGGGGCGAGCACAGATACGCAGTATTTT
TRBV28	TRBJ2-3	.	TRBD1	CASSRQGPDTQYF	TGTGCCAGCAGTCGACAGGGCCCAGATACGCAGTATTTT
TRBV28	TRBJ1-5	.	.	CASSLLGVRNQPQHF	TGTGCCAGCAGTTTATTGGGGGTACGCAATCAGCCCCAGCATTTT
TRBV27	TRBJ2-1	.	.	CASSFFFGEQFF	TGTGCCAGCAGTTTCTTTTTCGGTGAGCAGTTCTTC
TRBV4-1	TRBJ1-5	.	.	CASSQGSAWDQPQHF	TGCGCCAGCAGCCAAGGCTCCGCTTGGGATCAGCCCCAGCATTTT
TRBV7-7	TRBJ2-2	.	.	CASSGQSNTGELFF	TGTGCTAGCAGCGGACAGTCGAACACCGGGGAGCTGTTTTTT
TRBV5-4	TRBJ1-4	.	.	CASRPGQEAHNEKLFF	TGTGCCAGCAGACCCGGACAAGAGGCCCATAACGAAAAACTGTTTTTT
TRBV6-1	TRBJ2-7	.	TRBD2	CASRVAGVGYEQYF	TGTGCCAGCAGGGTAGCGGGAGTGGGTTACGAGCAGTACTTC
TRBV28	TRBJ1-1	.	.	CARTAGFDPF	TGTGCCCGGACGGCGGGGTTCGACCCGTTT
TRBV7-9	TRBJ1-5	.	.	CASSATDQPQHF	TGTGCCAGCAGCGCGACAGATCAGCCCCAGCATTTT
TRBV6-1	TRBJ2-3	many	.	CASSEFPGVAGDTQYF	TGTGCCAGCAGTGAATTCCCCGGGGTAGCAGGAGATACGCAGTATTTT
TRBV6-6	TRBJ2-2	.	.	CASGRVSTGELFF	TGTGCCAGCGGCAGGGTGAGCACCGGGGAGCTGTTTTTT
TRBV28	TRBJ2-2	.	.	CASSPGDRRRNTGELFF	TGTGCCAGCAGCCCGGGTGACCGACGGAGGAACACCGGGGAGCTGTTTTTT
TRBV9	TRBJ2-3	.	.	CASSVDSGVTADTQYF	TGTGCCAGCAGCGTAGATTCGGGAGTTACCGCAGATACGCAGTATTTT
TRBV5-1	TRBJ2-1	.	.	CASSLAGRLGASAQQGNEQFF	TGCGCCAGCAGCTTGGCGGGACGGCTGGGGGCTAGCGCGCAACAGGGGAATGAGCAGTTCTTC
TRBV7-8	TRBJ2-2	.	.	CASSLERVPGELFF	TGTGCCAGCAGCTTAGAGAGGGTACCCGGGGAGCTGTTTTTT
TRBV11-2	TRBJ2-1	.	.	CASSFSGPNNEQFF	TGTGCCAGCAGCTTTTCTGGACCCAACAATGAGCAGTTCTTC
TRBV10-3	TRBJ2-7	.	TRBD2	CAIRSSGRSSYEQYF	TGTGCCATCAGGAGTAGCGGGAGGAGCTCCTACGAGCAGTACTTC
TRBV7-2	TRBJ2-7	.	TRBD2	CASSDQAGGLSYEQYF	TGTGCCAGCAGCGACCAGGCGGGAGGGCTGTCCTACGAGCAGTACTTC
TRBV19	TRBJ1-2	once	.	CASSISTYYGYTF	TGTGCCAGTAGTATTTCTACCTACTATGGCTACACCTTC
TRBV28	TRBJ1-1	.	.	CASSISPLGRGTEAFF	TGTGCCAGCAGCATCTCCCCGTTGGGCCGGGGCACTGAAGCTTTCTTT
TRBV29-1	TRBJ2-3	.	TRBD2	CSVGVAGGYTDTQYF	TGCAGCGTTGGGGTAGCGGGAGGCTACACAGATACGCAGTATTTT
TRBV5-1	TRBJ2-7	.	.	CASSAQGAYEQYF	TGCGCCAGCAGCGCACAGGGCGCCTACGAGCAGTACTTC
TRBV5-1	TRBJ2-3	.	.	CASSLVGGETDTQYF	TGCGCCAGCAGCTTGGTAGGGGGAGAAACAGATACGCAGTATTTT
TRBV9	TRBJ2-7	few	.	CASSETTSSHEQYF	TGTGCCAGCAGCGAGACTACTAGCTCCCACGAGCAGTACTTC
TRBV29-1	TRBJ1-1	.	TRBD1	CSAVPDRGNEAFF	TGCAGCGCTGTTCCGGACAGGGGGAATGAAGCTTTCTTT
TRBV30	TRBJ2-7	few	.	CAWSKVGLGEQYF	TGTGCCTGGAGTAAAGTGGGGCTCGGCGAGCAGTACTTC
TRBV11-1	TRBJ2-7	once	TRBD1	CASSFQGAYEQYF	TGTGCCAGCAGCTTCCAGGGGGCCTACGAGCAGTACTTC
TRBV11-2	TRBJ2-7	.	TRBD1	CASSQERDRGSYEQYF	TGTGCCAGCAGCCAAGAGCGGGACAGGGGCTCTTACGAGCAGTACTTC
TRBV7-8	TRBJ2-7	.	.	CASSYLRALAPEQYF	TGTGCCAGCAGCTATCTAAGGGCCTTAGCCCCTGAGCAGTACTTC
TRBV28	TRBJ2-5	.	TRBD2	CATGGPTPQETQYF	TGTGCCACGGGGGGGCCCACCCCACAAGAGACCCAGTACTTC
TRBV5-1	TRBJ2-1	.	.	CASSLSGWRSYNEQFF	TGCGCCAGCAGCTTGTCTGGCTGGCGCTCCTACAATGAGCAGTTCTTC
TRBV15	TRBJ2-1	.	.	CATSRDPEGGRNEQFF	TGTGCCACCAGCAGAGATCCGGAAGGGGGACGGAATGAGCAGTTCTTC
TRBV11-2	TRBJ2-7	.	TRBD1	CASSSPTSTGREQYF	TGTGCCAGCAGCTCACCGACTTCGACAGGGCGCGAGCAGTACTTC
TRBV9	TRBJ1-2	many	.	CASSATMGSNYGYTF	TGTGCCAGCAGCGCGACAATGGGGAGTAACTATGGCTACACCTTC
TRBV5-1	TRBJ2-1	.	.	CASSLSGSYNEQFF	TGCGCCAGCAGCCTCAGCGGCTCCTACAATGAGCAGTTCTTC
TRBV10-3	TRBJ2-2	.	.	CAISQITAPAGELFF	TGTGCCATCAGCCAAATCACCGCCCCAGCCGGGGAGCTGTTTTTT
TRBV7-9	TRBJ2-1	once	TRBD2	CASSSLAGGYNEQFF	TGTGCCAGCAGCTCTCTAGCGGGGGGCTACAATGAGCAGTTCTTC
TRBV15	TRBJ2-7	.	.	CATSRVLGGSYEQYF	TGTGCCACCAGCAGAGTGCTCGGAGGCTCCTACGAGCAGTACTTC
TRBV7-7	TRBJ2-2	.	.	CASSWRAPNTGELFF	TGTGCCAGCAGCTGGAGGGCACCGAACACCGGGGAGCTGTTTTTT
TRBV7-9	TRBJ2-7	.	.	CASSLPGTRRNEQYF	TGTGCCAGCAGCTTGCCTGGGACAAGAAGGAACGAGCAGTACTTC